These 25 T cell receptor beta chains were all obtained from the same sample, sequenced in a study of T cells in Graves' hyperthyroidism and ophthalmopathy. Amplification yielded TCR beta CDR3 regions, with RNA transcripts as the source. HTBI primers were the set used in a first-round RT-PCR of the TCR CDR3. Using its own MiXCR run on the multiplex PCR reads, TCRdb lists one record per CDR3 protein. The sample lists about 600,000 distinct CDR3 sequences, around 14% seen once, with less than 9% in the top ten. The sample was blood. Every receptor here comes from a woman aged 18-29 years with Graves' ophthalmopathy.

The rearrangement uses TRBV24-1 and TRBJ1-2; D is possibly TRBD1 (6 bases). V shed 5 bases and J shed 6 bases, with 12 bases lying between them. Germline assignment: CDR1 KGHDR and CDR2 SFDVKD. CDR3 length equals 13 residues. The CDR3 spells CATSAGGADGYTF. Here the CDR3 DNA reads TGTGCCACCAGTGCGGGGGGGGCAGATGGCTACACCTTC.

This sequence joins TRBV9 and TRBJ2-1; TRBD2 matches at 12 bases. The V segment lost 0 bases and the J segment 0 bases; nucleotides outside the gene matches: 7. The CDR3 runs to 19 residues. Germline V gives CDR1 SGDLS, CDR2 YYNGEE. The CDR3 loop reads CASSVDRTSGMFSYNEQFF. DNA for the CDR3: TGTGCCAGCAGCGTAGACAGGACTAGCGGGATGTTCTCCTACAATGAGCAGTTCTTC.

This clonotype was observed at least ten times. The V and J genes are TRBV7-2 and TRBJ2-3; TRBD1 agrees at 9 bases. V lost 5 bases, J lost 6 bases, and 9 bases stayed unmatched. The CDR3 loop spans 15 amino acids. Germline CDR1 reads SGHTA; CDR2 reads FQGNSA. The CDR3 spells CASSPTGQGSDTQYF. The CDR3 DNA sequence: TGTGCCAGCAGCCCGACGGGACAGGGATCGGATACGCAGTATTTT.

The sample holds many counts of this clonotype. The chain uses TRBV30 and TRBJ2-1, with TRBD2 matching 10 bases. Germline CDR1 reads GTSNPN; CDR2 reads SVGIG (reference sequence). The junction had 8 bases not matched to a gene; V was cut back by 7 bases and J by 2 bases. The CDR3 consists of 15 residues. Written as DNA, the CDR3 is TGTGCCTCGAATCTAGCGGGAGTAACCTACAATGAGCAGTTCTTC. This sequence encodes CASNLAGVTYNEQFF. Drawing the rest from reference TRBV30 and TRBJ2-1, the complete variable domain is SQTIHQWPATLVQPVGSPLSLECTVEGTSNPNLYWYRQAAGRGLQLLFYSVGIGQISSEVPQNLSASRPQDRQFILSSKKLLLSDSGFYLCASNLAGVTYNEQFFGPGTRLTVL.

In the case of this clonotype: This may be a read error, as it is one base from a much larger clone. The genes are TRBV30 and TRBJ2-6; either TRBD1 or TRBD2 may supply D (5 bases each). The length of the CDR3 is 14 residues. Looked up from germline, CDR1 is GTSNPN and CDR2 is SVGIG (reference sequence). With 7 bases removed from V and 5 bases from J, the gap between germline ends came to 15 bases. The CDR3 is CASSKGERANVLTF. The CDR3 DNA reads as TGTGCCTCGTCCAAAGGGGAGAGGGCCAACGTCCTGACTTTC.

This clonotype was found a few times. This chain links TRBV6-5 with TRBJ1-1; D unresolved. This CDR3 has 14 amino acids. Germline V gene sequence: CDR1 MNHEY, CDR2 SVGAGI. The ends were cut back, 0 bases at V and 7 bases at J, with 12 bases in the middle. CDR3 coding DNA: TGTGCCAGCAGTTACTCCCGGCAGAAGGGTGAAGCTTTCTTT. Protein product: CASSYSRQKGEAFF.

The chain has TRBV7-9 and TRBJ2-1, with TRBD2 matching 14 bases. With 4 bases clipped from V and 4 bases from J, the junction kept 9 bases outside the gene matches. This CDR3 region has 18 residues. Looked up from germline, CDR1 is SEHNR and CDR2 is FQNEAQ (reference sequence). The CDR3 loop reads CASSSGTSGSLAYNEQFF. The CDR3 coding sequence is TGTGCCAGCAGCTCCGGGACTAGCGGGAGTCTGGCGTACAATGAGCAGTTCTTC.

This clonotype was recorded many times. V is TRBV6-5 and J is TRBJ2-2, with TRBD1 as a possible D gene (6 bases). Germline values: CDR1 MNHEY, CDR2 SVGAGI. With 0 bases removed from V and 5 bases from J, the gap between germline ends came to 16 bases. The CDR3 spans 17 residues. CDR3: CASSYSRLQGRTGELFF. CDR3 nucleotides: TGTGCCAGCAGTTACTCGCGGTTACAGGGTAGGACCGGGGAGCTGTTTTTT.

The chain has TRBV7-2 and TRBJ2-1; 9 positions agree with TRBD2. J lost 10 bases, V lost 3 bases, and 10 bases had no gene match. The CDR3 runs to 15 residues. Germline V lookup: CDR1 SGHTA, CDR2 FQGNSA. The chain's CDR3 is CASSFHAGTSSEQFF. CDR3 nucleotide sequence: TGTGCCAGCAGCTTCCATGCCGGGACTAGCAGCGAGCAGTTCTTC.

This clonotype has a count of ten or more. This rearrangement joins TRBV11-2 to TRBJ1-1; D remains unclear. This CDR3 contains 14 residues. CDR1 SGHAT and CDR2 FQNNGV come from the germline V gene. V was cut by 5 bases and J by 2 bases, with 12 bases left in between. For the CDR3, the DNA is TGTGCCAGCAGCCCAGAGCCACATAACACTGAAGCTTTCTTT. It is translated as CASSPEPHNTEAFF.

This clonotype has more than one count but fewer than ten. The chain recombines TRBV20-1 with TRBJ1-2, with TRBD1 matching over 7 bases. With V trimmed by 4 bases and J by 4 bases, 15 bases remained unmatched. Germline lookup yields CDR1 DFQATT and CDR2 SNEGSKA (reference sequence). The CDR3 extends over 16 amino acids. The CDR3 protein is CSAKLTRGTALYGYTF. CDR3 DNA: TGCAGTGCTAAACTTACACGCGGGACAGCGCTCTATGGCTACACCTTC.

The gene calls are TRBV30 and TRBJ2-7, with D uncertain. Germline lookup yields CDR1 GTSNPN and CDR2 SVGIG (reference sequence). V shed 2 bases and J shed 5 bases, with 16 bases lying between them. The CDR3 consists of 14 residues. CDR3 DNA sequence: TGTGCCTGGAGTATCACAAGGATAGGAGACGAGCAGTACTTC. Protein: CAWSITRIGDEQYF.

This clonotype was observed at least ten times. Here the CDR3 DNA reads TGCAGTGCTAGTTCGGTCGTGACTAGCGGGAGGGCCTTCACCTACGAGCAGTACTTC. This gives the protein CSASSVVTSGRAFTYEQYF. The chain couples TRBV20-1 to TRBJ2-7; 14 nucleotides agree with TRBD2. The CDR3 sequence is 19 residues long. V was clipped by 3 bases and J by 2 bases; unmatched bases: 15. The germline V gene has CDR1 DFQATT and CDR2 SNEGSKA (reference sequence).

J is TRBJ1-1 and V is TRBV4-2; D ambiguous. Trimming took off 1 base at V and 4 bases at J, with 10 bases between the two ends. Germline CDR1 LGHNA, CDR2 YNFKEQ. The CDR3 is 14 amino acids. CDR3 bases: TGTGCCAGCAGCCAAGGATCGTGGGGCACTGAAGCTTTCTTT. This sequence encodes CASSQGSWGTEAFF.

The rearrangement links TRBV20-1 to TRBJ2-7, with D possibly matching TRBD2 (5 bases). This CDR3 comprises 13 residues. Deletions cut 5 bases from V and 6 bases from J, with 17 bases between. Germline V gene sequence: CDR1 DFQATT, CDR2 SNEGSKA (reference sequence). Here the CDR3 DNA reads TGCAGTGCTTATACTAGGTCCCCAACCGAGCAGTACTTC. Amino acids: CSAYTRSPTEQYF.

The sample holds many counts of this clonotype. The chain carries TRBV30 and TRBJ2-2, with D perhaps TRBD1 (6 bases). The CDR3 spans 15 residues. Trimming removed 4 bases at V and 6 bases at J, with 18 bases between. Germline values: CDR1 GTSNPN, CDR2 SVGIG (reference sequence). The CDR3 reads CAWNTGSGVSGELFF. In nucleotides, the CDR3 is TGTGCCTGGAACACCGGGTCAGGGGTCTCCGGGGAGCTGTTTTTT. Using reference TRBV30 and TRBJ2-2 for the parts outside the CDR3, the full variable domain is SQTIHQWPATLVQPVGSPLSLECTVEGTSNPNLYWYRQAAGRGLQLLFYSVGIGQISSEVPQNLSASRPQDRQFILSSKKLLLSDSGFYLCAWNTGSGVSGELFFGEGSRLTVL.

This clonotype was seen repeatedly, ten times or more. V and J are TRBV11-2 and TRBJ2-1; 9 bases align to TRBD1. Germline V CDR1 and CDR2: SGHAT, FQNNGV. This CDR3 contains 19 residues. The J segment lost 0 bases and the V segment lost 7 bases, leaving 16 bases of the junction unmatched. Here the CDR3 DNA reads TGTGCCAGCAACCTGGGACAGGGAACTAGTCAGAGCTCCTACAATGAGCAGTTCTTC. It encodes CASNLGQGTSQSSYNEQFF.

This clonotype was seen repeatedly, ten times or more. The chain employs TRBV11-1 and TRBJ1-5, with 8 bases fitting TRBD1. V was clipped by 5 bases and J by 1 base; unmatched bases: 4. Germline-derived CDR1 and CDR2 are SGHAT and FQDESV (reference sequence). The CDR3 is 15 residues long. CDR3 coding DNA: TGTGCCAGCAGCCCAGGGACAGGAAGCAATCAGCCCCAGCATTTT. It codes for CASSPGTGSNQPQHF.

The table lists this clonotype with a few counts. V usage is TRBV20-1 and J usage is TRBJ2-1; 11 bases align to TRBD2. V lost 6 bases to trimming and J lost 7 bases; unmatched junction nucleotides: 8. Germline CDR1 reads DFQATT; CDR2 reads SNEGSKA (reference sequence). The CDR3 runs to 14 residues. CDR3 region: CSAPGTSGGNEQFF. CDR3 in DNA: TGCAGTGCACCCGGGACTAGCGGCGGGAATGAGCAGTTCTTC.

This chain joins TRBV20-1 and TRBJ2-7; 8 bases agree with TRBD1. Germline-derived CDR1 and CDR2 are DFQATT and SNEGSKA (reference sequence). V trimming: 6 bases; J trimming: 0 bases; junction bases outside the gene matches: 4. CDR3 length equals 13 residues. The CDR3 protein is CSARDRFSYEQYF. In nucleotides, the CDR3 is TGCAGTGCCCGGGACAGGTTCTCCTACGAGCAGTACTTC.

There are many counts of this clonotype. The rearrangement joins TRBV7-9 to TRBJ2-5; a possible D gene is TRBD2 (5 bases). This CDR3 comprises 14 residues. From germline, CDR1 is SEHNR and CDR2 FQNEAQ (reference sequence). Trimming left V 0 bases short and J 5 bases short, with 10 bases between. The CDR3 nucleotides read TGTGCCAGCAGCTTAGCGGGAGCCGGTGAGACCCAGTACTTC. Its translation is CASSLAGAGETQYF.

For this clonotype: This sequence may be a read error, since a much larger clone differs from it by one base. No conserved phenylalanine or tryptophan is present at the end of the CDR3, so a read error is the likely explanation. The V and J genes are TRBV7-3 and TRBJ2-7; D call uncertain. Between the trimmed V and J ends, which lost 4 bases and 2 bases, there was a span of 18 bases. Germline loops: CDR1 SGHTA, CDR2 FQGTGA. There are 16 residues in the CDR3. This chain's CDR3 is CASSSTGSPVTYEQYL. CDR3 DNA sequence: TGTGCCAGCAGCTCGACTGGATCACCCGTAACCTACGAGCAGTACCTC.

This CDR3 is CASSQEGLIWSNYGYTF. The CDR3 nucleotides are TGCGCCAGCAGCCAAGAGGGTTTGATTTGGTCTAACTATGGCTACACCTTC. V gene TRBV4-1 combines with J gene TRBJ1-2, with no clear D. Trimming pared 0 bases from V and 0 bases from J, leaving 14 bases between. The length of the CDR3 is 17 residues. CDR1 and CDR2 (germline): MGHRA, YSYEKL.

This clonotype was detected ten times or more. The chain has TRBV6-2 or TRBV6-3 and TRBJ2-1, with D unclear. The CDR3 runs 15 residues. Germline CDR1 MNHEY, CDR2 SVGEGT. The V end was cut by 3 bases, the J end by 1 base, with 10 bases between. The CDR3 sequence: CASSYLGSSYNEQFF. The CDR3, as DNA: TGTGCCAGCAGTTATCTGGGGTCGTCCTACAATGAGCAGTTCTTC.

The chain is built from TRBV7-8 and TRBJ1-2, with 11 bases fitting TRBD1. Germline CDR1 is SGHVS and CDR2 is FQNEAQ. The CDR3 has 17 residues. After removal of 0 bases from V and 2 bases from J, the junction contained 5 bases not matched to a gene. The CDR3 nucleotides are TGTGCCAGCAGCTTAGCTCGGACAGGGGGCTTCAACTATGGCTACACCTTC. This sequence encodes CASSLARTGGFNYGYTF.